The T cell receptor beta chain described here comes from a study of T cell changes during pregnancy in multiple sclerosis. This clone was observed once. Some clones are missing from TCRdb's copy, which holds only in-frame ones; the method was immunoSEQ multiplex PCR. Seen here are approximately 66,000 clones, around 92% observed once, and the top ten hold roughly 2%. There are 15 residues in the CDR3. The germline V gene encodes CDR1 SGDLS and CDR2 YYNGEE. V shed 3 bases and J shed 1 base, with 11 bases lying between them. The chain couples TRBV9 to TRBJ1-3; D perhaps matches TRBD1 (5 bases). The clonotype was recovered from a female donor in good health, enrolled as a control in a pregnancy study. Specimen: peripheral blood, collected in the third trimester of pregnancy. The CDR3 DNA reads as TGTGCCAGCAGCGACGCCGGGGGGTCTGGAAACACCATATATTTT. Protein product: CASSDAGGSGNTIYF.